These T cell receptor beta chains were read from a single sample in a study of regulatory T cells in long-lasting Graves disease. TCRdb reanalysed the multiplex PCR reads using MiXCR and keeps one entry per CDR3 protein. The sample records approximately 440,000 distinct CDR3 sequences, under 20% being singletons. These same records also appear under a second study, on T cells in Graves' hyperthyroidism and ophthalmopathy.

Sequenced material: peripheral blood mononuclear cells (PBMCs), taken at new diagnosis, from a patient treated with antithyroid drugs. Receptor source: a man aged 35 to 55 with Graves disease. The CDR3 runs from the conserved cysteine through the conserved F or W. A D gene is named only where the DNA matches it firmly. The size of a clone is reported for some rows only, either as once, few or many, or as a class for expanded clones.

v_call,d_call,clone_size,cdr3_length,j_call,cdr3_aa,cdr3_nt
TRBV28,-,many,13,TRBJ1-5,CASSSGQRQPQHF,TGTGCCAGCAGTTCGGGACAACGACAGCCCCAGCATTTT
TRBV6-1,-,few,15,TRBJ2-1,CASSIQEMGGNEQFF,TGTGCCAGCAGTATCCAGGAAATGGGCGGCAATGAGCAGTTCTTC
TRBV11-2,-,many,15,TRBJ2-1,CASSLTGSPYNEQFF,TGTGCCAGCAGCTTAACCGGGAGCCCGTACAATGAGCAGTTCTTC
TRBV2,-,many,15,TRBJ2-7,CASRSWGLSHYEQYF,TGTGCCAGCCGGTCGTGGGGACTTTCCCACTACGAGCAGTACTTC
TRBV19,-,few,16,TRBJ1-5,CASSMGPGLGDQPQHF,TGTGCCAGTAGTATGGGGCCGGGACTGGGAGATCAGCCCCAGCATTTT
TRBV6-1,TRBD1,many,15,TRBJ2-7,CASSEGPGQGYEQYF,TGTGCCAGCAGTGAAGGACCGGGACAGGGCTACGAGCAGTACTTC
TRBV29-1,-,-,13,TRBJ1-5,CSVRTAPNQPQHF,TGCAGCGTTAGAACGGCGCCCAATCAGCCCCAGCATTTT
TRBV3-1,-,many,15,TRBJ1-3,CASSQVPGGGNTIYF,TGTGCCAGCAGCCAAGTTCCCGGGGGAGGAAACACCATATATTTT
TRBV6-5,TRBD2,few,16,TRBJ2-2,CASSYSSLAGGVELFF,TGTGCCAGCAGTTACTCGAGTCTAGCGGGAGGAGTGGAGCTGTTTTTT
TRBV7-8,-,many,16,TRBJ2-3,CASSLEVWLRADTQYF,TGTGCCAGCAGCTTAGAGGTCTGGCTAAGGGCAGATACGCAGTATTTT
TRBV5-1,-,-,15,TRBJ2-7,CASSFGRGVADEQYF,TGCGCCAGCAGCTTCGGCAGGGGGGTTGCTGACGAGCAGTACTTC
TRBV6-1,-,-,14,TRBJ1-5,CASSTRDGNRPQHF,TGTGCCAGCAGTACCCGGGACGGAAATCGGCCCCAGCATTTT
TRBV28,-,-,17,TRBJ1-6,CASSPIGGASYNSPLHF,TGTGCCAGCAGTCCGATAGGGGGAGCGTCCTATAATTCACCCCTCCACTTT
TRBV9,-,many,13,TRBJ1-6,CASSVANNSPLHF,TGTGCCAGCAGCGTCGCAAATAATTCACCCCTCCACTTT
TRBV29-1,TRBD2,-,13,TRBJ2-1,CSSSGTGFGEQFF,TGCAGCAGTAGCGGGACGGGGTTCGGTGAGCAGTTCTTC
TRBV5-1,-,many,12,TRBJ2-2,CASRWSTGELFF,TGCGCCAGCAGGTGGAGCACCGGGGAGCTGTTTTTT
TRBV20-1,-,many,12,TRBJ2-1,CSAEGQVDEQFF,TGCAGTGCCGAGGGGCAGGTCGATGAGCAGTTCTTC
TRBV28,-,many,16,TRBJ2-1,CASSLDHGGVVNEQFF,TGTGCCAGCAGTTTGGATCATGGGGGAGTGGTTAATGAGCAGTTCTTC
TRBV20-1,TRBD2,-,13,TRBJ2-7,CSVFPSGPYEQYF,TGCAGTGTCTTTCCTAGCGGCCCCTACGAGCAGTACTTC
TRBV5-1,TRBD2,many,16,TRBJ2-3,CASSSRLAGAADTQYF,TGCGCCAGCAGCTCGCGACTAGCGGGAGCGGCAGATACGCAGTATTTT
TRBV6-1,TRBD1,-,15,TRBJ1-5,CASSEYRGGGQPQHF,TGTGCCAGCAGTGAATACAGGGGAGGAGGCCAGCCCCAGCATTTT
TRBV28,TRBD1,many,15,TRBJ1-5,CASSYLDRVYQPQHF,TGTGCCAGCAGCTACCTGGACAGGGTTTATCAGCCCCAGCATTTT
TRBV7-2,TRBD2,many,13,TRBJ2-1,CASSLGYGGEQFF,TGTGCCAGCAGCTTAGGTTACGGGGGGGAGCAGTTCTTC
TRBV6-1,-,few,12,TRBJ1-1,CTTGLLNTEAFF,TGTACCACCGGACTATTGAACACTGAAGCTTTCTTT
TRBV2,-,many,15,TRBJ2-1,CASSYEGPSYNEQFF,TGTGCCAGCTCCTATGAGGGTCCCTCCTACAATGAGCAGTTCTTC
TRBV25-1,-,-,12,TRBJ1-1,CASSESYTEAFF,TGTGCCAGCAGTGAATCGTACACTGAAGCTTTCTTT
TRBV28,TRBD2,many,15,TRBJ2-1,CASRTSGSSYNEQFF,TGTGCCAGCAGGACTAGCGGGAGCTCCTACAATGAGCAGTTCTTC
TRBV29-1,TRBD1,-,13,TRBJ1-1,CSVSGTGSSEAFF,TGCAGCGTTAGCGGGACAGGGAGCTCTGAAGCTTTCTTT
TRBV12-3/TRBV12-4,TRBD1,many,18,TRBJ1-4,CASSPTKKDRDRDEKLFF,TGTGCCAGCAGCCCGACAAAAAAAGACCGGGACAGGGATGAAAAACTGTTTTTT
TRBV7-2,-,many,13,TRBJ1-1,CASSRTENTEAFF,TGTGCCAGCAGCAGAACAGAGAACACTGAAGCTTTCTTT
TRBV29-1,-,-,11,TRBJ1-1,CSVVQGPEAFF,TGCAGCGTTGTCCAGGGGCCTGAAGCTTTCTTT